Listed below are T cell receptor beta chains from one sample, sequenced in a study of long-term antiretroviral therapy in people with HIV. Only in-frame clones appear in the TCRdb table, and some are missing; sequencing was by immunoSEQ multiplex PCR. In the table there are about 30,000 clones, 80% to 90% of which are singletons. The material was unsorted PBMCs, obtained 5 years before starting antiretroviral therapy. Source of these receptors: a man aged 50-59 years with HIV. CDR3s include the opening cysteine and the closing phenylalanine or tryptophan. The order of the fields is J gene, V gene, CDR3 protein.

>TRBJ1-4|TRBV5-1
CASSTLGLNEKLFF
>TRBJ2-1|TRBV6-6
CASSSPGTQLQFF
>TRBJ2-1|TRBV2
CASSDRLAGYNEQFF
>TRBJ2-5|TRBV19
CASSDTGPETQYF
>TRBJ1-1|TRBV5-1
CASSLLRDVTEAFF
>TRBJ2-4|TRBV27
CASSLALLAGGPLVMYF
>TRBJ2-6|TRBV4-1
CASSHPTGRSGANVLTF
>TRBJ2-7|TRBV6-1
CASSEVWDEQYF
>TRBJ1-1|TRBV6-1
CASSKQGRSTEAFF
>TRBJ2-1|TRBV4-3
CASSQDRRTGVHEQFF
>TRBJ1-1|TRBV7-2
CASSAQPVTANTEAFF
>TRBJ2-7|TRBV28
CASREQGSGSYEQYF
>TRBJ1-2|TRBV4-3
CASSQGQGSYGYTF
>TRBJ1-5|TRBV7-9
CASSLEGRNQPQHF
>TRBJ1-5|TRBV9
CASSETGTGQPQHF
>TRBJ1-1|TRBV7-3
CASSRIMNTEAFF